The T cell receptor beta chain under discussion was sequenced for a study of radiation and T cells in renal cell carcinoma (dated by TCRdb to the early 2020s). With regard to the full study: Samples came from a clinical trial, in which primary renal cell carcinomas received 15 Gy stereotactic body radiation therapy followed by nephrectomy 4 weeks later. A total of 50 to 60 samples underwent TCR beta sequencing, made up of some 26 tumors and approximately 27 peripheral blood samples. Across all 55 or so samples, more than 4,000,000 unique CDR3 nucleotide sequences, encoding about 2,700,000 unique CDR3 amino acid sequences, were identified. What the authors observed across the whole study: The single-armed trial design could not address effects of radiation dose or scheduling on the TCR repertoire. In blood, the top tumor clonotypes increased from baseline to 2 weeks after radiation and then shrank by 4 weeks, which suggests a temporary expansion of tumor-resident clones. Changes in the blood repertoire were not tracked past 4 weeks after treatment. Because no pretreatment tumor biopsies were available, whether clonotypes were present in the tumor at baseline could not be determined.

In regard to this clone: Its cognate antigen has yet to be identified. No base quality values were provided; no much bigger clone lies one nucleotide off.

The immunoSEQ kit was used, according to the manufacturer's recommendations, to generate TCR beta libraries from genomic DNA. To prepare the libraries, a first multiplex PCR with proprietary primers was run, followed by a second PCR that added unique barcodes, and a bead cleanup was done after each round. A positive control reaction and a negative control reaction, both provided in the kit, were run with every batch of samples. The final libraries were assessed on an Agilent 4200 TapeStation D1000 ScreenTape, pooled by volume, and quantified by qPCR. Sequencing was performed on an Illumina NextSeq500 with a MidOutput 150-cycle cartridge, and 156 Read1 and 15 Index1 cycles were run with kit custom primers. The pooled library was loaded at 1.0 pM with approximately 20% PhiX control spiked in. The study's processing was this. The vendor-processed data were analyzed in R, and a clonotype was defined as all T cells that share the same CDR3 nucleotide sequence. In the clone abundance analyses, frequencies in each sample were normalized to that sample's 10,000 most abundant clones. Before analysis, public T cell clones were removed, and these numbered fewer than six per sample on average. Tumor-enriched clonotypes and baseline blood-enriched clonotypes were defined as those with an abundance difference of at least 32-fold between compartments. A beta-binomial differential abundance model was applied to find clonotypes that expanded or contracted between blood time points. Tumor-blood repertoire similarity was measured with the Baroni-Urbani and Buser coefficient, and groups were compared using two-tailed Wilcoxon tests in R. This is the immuneACCESS table as TCRdb keeps it, with only in-frame sequences that have V and J called. A part of the clones is gone; compared with another copy, unresolved V genes explain less than half, and the rest is unexplained. Clone size and V and J calls were adopted from that table, with D and trimming inferred from the DNA. The sample table holds some 120,000 clones, of which 81% were seen once. The ten largest clones capture approximately 2% of the sample.

From its cysteine to its phenylalanine, the CDR3 spans 14 amino acids. Only the CDR3 DNA stays, 42 bases, in frame from base 1. V drops 8 bases and J drops 6 bases, leaving 16 bases in between. As encoded in the germline V gene, CDR1 is SNHLY while CDR2 is FYNNEI. Reading the label with the study, this specimen's time point is: blood 2 weeks post-SBRT. The sample's treatment or condition label is to be understood as: 15 Gy SBRT to primary tumor, nephrectomy 4 weeks later. To follow tumor-enriched clonotypes, peripheral blood was collected serially from radiation-treated patients at baseline and again at 2 weeks and 4 weeks after SBRT. Every patient had renal cell carcinoma of clear cell pathology. The QIAamp DNA Blood Mini Kit (Qiagen) was used to prepare genomic DNA for TCR sequencing. The analyses included just those samples that passed every quality control check.

The chain couples TRBV2 to TRBJ2-2; possibly the D gene is TRBD1, per 6 matching bases. This specimen was blood, taken from a patient whose treatment included radiotherapy and nephrectomy. The receptor comes from a woman aged 60 to 75 with renal cell carcinoma. The nucleotide sequence reads as follows: TGTGCCAGCCGTGGACAGACGGTCGCCGGGGAGCTGTTTTTT. Its protein is CASRGQTVAGELFF.